These T cell receptor beta chains were read from a single sample in a study of monozygotic twins with inflammatory bowel disease. TCRdb reanalyzed the 5' RACE reads, giving one entry per CDR3 protein sequence and no DNA. Its table records around 210,000 distinct CDR3 sequences. The sample taken for sequencing was blood. The receptors come from a human donor with ulcerative colitis or Crohn's disease, or a healthy co-twin of an affected twin (not recorded which). Each CDR3 is given with its conserved first and last residue.

j_gene: TRBJ1-2; v_gene: TRBV6-5; len: 15; CDR3aa: CASSYNGASAGGYTF
j_gene: TRBJ2-3; v_gene: TRBV5-1; len: 12; CDR3aa: CASSPREDTQYF
j_gene: TRBJ2-3; v_gene: TRBV5-6; len: 15; CDR3aa: CASSFKGGAWDTQYF
j_gene: TRBJ2-3; v_gene: TRBV28; len: 15; CDR3aa: CASSLVTGGTDTQYF
j_gene: TRBJ2-5; v_gene: TRBV29-1; len: 12; CDR3aa: CSVEGRGETQYF
j_gene: TRBJ2-3; v_gene: TRBV19; len: 13; CDR3aa: CATTGTGTDTQYF
j_gene: TRBJ2-7; v_gene: TRBV28; len: 13; CDR3aa: CACQILGSYEQYF
j_gene: TRBJ2-3; v_gene: TRBV5-1; len: 14; CDR3aa: CASTASGGAQTQYF
j_gene: TRBJ2-3; v_gene: TRBV20-1; len: 13; CDR3aa: CSAVAGSPDTQYF
j_gene: TRBJ1-6; v_gene: TRBV6-5; len: 12; CDR3aa: CASTEGDSPLHF
j_gene: TRBJ2-7; v_gene: TRBV28; len: 13; CDR3aa: CASFSGDSVEQYF
j_gene: TRBJ1-4; v_gene: TRBV7-2; len: 14; CDR3aa: CASSLTPRNEKLFF
j_gene: TRBJ1-1; v_gene: TRBV5-5; len: 15; CDR3aa: CASSLGGGGSTEAFF
j_gene: TRBJ2-2; v_gene: TRBV5-6; len: 16; CDR3aa: CASSLGLVELTGELFF
j_gene: TRBJ1-5; v_gene: TRBV9; len: 13; CDR3aa: CASSGRNNQPQHF
j_gene: TRBJ2-2; v_gene: TRBV5-1; len: 13; CDR3aa: CASSSAGEAELFF
j_gene: TRBJ2-1; v_gene: TRBV7-2; len: 14; CDR3aa: CASKERASYNEQFF
j_gene: TRBJ2-2; v_gene: TRBV5-1; len: 14; CDR3aa: CASSKFREAGELFF